The clone carrying this T cell receptor beta chain was counted a few times. This record comes from a study of cytomegalovirus exposure and HLA in healthy donors. Libraries were prepared by immunoSEQ multiplex PCR; TCRdb keeps only in-frame clonotypes and omits some of them. The profile covers about 58,000 clones, with about 92% appearing a single time and approximately 1% taken by the ten largest. Germline V gene lookup returns CDR1 MNHEY and CDR2 SMNVEV (reference sequence). Trimming cost V 8 bases and J 3 bases, with 17 bases left between them. The CDR3 is 14 amino acids. The chain recombines TRBV27 with TRBJ2-7; D may be TRBD1 (6 bases). The sequence was collected from a young man in good health and CMV-seronegative. The sequencing sample was made of PBMCs. The CDR3 reads CASQLQQGLYEQYF. CDR3 bases: TGTGCCAGCCAACTCCAACAGGGCCTCTACGAGCAGTACTTC.